This TCR beta chain appears in the sequencing data of a study of blood T cell repertoires in COVID-19. Study-level background: The analysed material was cDNA or gDNA that came from T cells, B-cell-depleted T cells, or PBMCs.

In the source study's methods: By means of reference gene primer amplification, nucleated cell counts were estimated. Measured with immunoSEQ multiplex PCR; TCRdb has only the in-frame clones, and not every one. V and J calls plus clone size are reproduced from that table; the DNA served to infer D and trimming. The repertoire holds 250,000 to 350,000 clones, with 88% as singletons. The length of the CDR3 is 18 residues. V was trimmed by 0 bases and J by 0 bases, leaving 15 bases between them. The chain carries TRBV23-1 and TRBJ2-1; a possible D gene is TRBD1 (6 bases). TRBV23-1 qualifies as an ORF whose function is uncertain. The sample consisted of peripheral blood. The source is a woman aged 25 to 39 with COVID-19, enrolled during active disease. In DNA, the CDR3 is TGCGCCAGCAGTCAATCGGTTTACCAGGGGAGCTCCTACAATGAGCAGTTCTTC. This sequence encodes CASSQSVYQGSSYNEQFF.